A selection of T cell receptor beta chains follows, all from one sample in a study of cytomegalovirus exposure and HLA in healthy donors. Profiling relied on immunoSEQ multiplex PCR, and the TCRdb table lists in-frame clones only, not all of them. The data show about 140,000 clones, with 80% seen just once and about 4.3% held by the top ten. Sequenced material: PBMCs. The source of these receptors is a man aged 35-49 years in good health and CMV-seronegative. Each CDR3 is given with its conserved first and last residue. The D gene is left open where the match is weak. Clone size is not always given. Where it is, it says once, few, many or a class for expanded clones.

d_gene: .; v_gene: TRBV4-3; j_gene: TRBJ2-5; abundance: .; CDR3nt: TGCGCCAGCAGCCAAGATCTCAGCGGGTCAGTGTACCAAGAGACCCAGTACTTC; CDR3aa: CASSQDLSGSVYQETQYF
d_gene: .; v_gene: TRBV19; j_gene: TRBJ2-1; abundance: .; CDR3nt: TGTGCCAGTAGTATAAGCCCCAGGATGGGTGAGCAGTTCTTC; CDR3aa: CASSISPRMGEQFF
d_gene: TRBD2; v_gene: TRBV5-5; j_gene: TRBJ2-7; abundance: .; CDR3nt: TGTGCCAGCAGTCTAACTAGCGGGGGTACCTACGAGCAGTACTTC; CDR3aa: CASSLTSGGTYEQYF
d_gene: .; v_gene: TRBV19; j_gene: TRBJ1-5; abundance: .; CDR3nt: TGTGCCAGTAGTATTAGGCAGGGACTAAATCAGCCCCAGCATTTT; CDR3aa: CASSIRQGLNQPQHF
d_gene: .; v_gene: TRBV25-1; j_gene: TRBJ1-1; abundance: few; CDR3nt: TGTGCCAGCAGCTGGCTCGGGGGGGTGAACACTGAAGCTTTCTTT; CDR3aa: CASSWLGGVNTEAFF
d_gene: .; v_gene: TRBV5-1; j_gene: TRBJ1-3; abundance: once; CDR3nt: TGCGCCAGCAGCCCACTCTCTGGAAACACCATATATTTT; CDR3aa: CASSPLSGNTIYF
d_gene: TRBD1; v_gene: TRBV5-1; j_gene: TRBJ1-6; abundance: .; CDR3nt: TGCGCCAGCAGCTTGGAACAGGGGGTTAATTCACCCCTCCACTTT; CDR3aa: CASSLEQGVNSPLHF
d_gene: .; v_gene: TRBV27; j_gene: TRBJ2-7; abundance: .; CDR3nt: TGTGCCAGCAGTTTTGATATCGGGGGCGAGCAGTACTTC; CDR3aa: CASSFDIGGEQYF
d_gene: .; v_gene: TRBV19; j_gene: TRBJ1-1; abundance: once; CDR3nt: TGTGCCAGTAGGGATCGACCTGTTTTAGGGGTGGACACTGAAGCTTTCTTT; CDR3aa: CASRDRPVLGVDTEAFF
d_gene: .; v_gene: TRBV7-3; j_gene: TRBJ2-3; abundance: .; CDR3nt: TGTGCCAGCAGCCTCTCGCGGGGTGGGGATACGCAGTATTTT; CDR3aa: CASSLSRGGDTQYF
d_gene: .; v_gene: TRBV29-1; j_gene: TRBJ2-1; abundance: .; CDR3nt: TGCAGCGTTCCCAGCTACAATGAGCAGTTCTTC; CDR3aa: CSVPSYNEQFF
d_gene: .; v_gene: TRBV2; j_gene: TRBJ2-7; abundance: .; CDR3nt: TGTGCCAGCAGTGAAATAGGGCGGGGGCGCACCTACGAGCAGTACTTC; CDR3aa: CASSEIGRGRTYEQYF
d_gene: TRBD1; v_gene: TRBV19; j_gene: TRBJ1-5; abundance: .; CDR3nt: TGTGCCAGTAGTTTACTATCCGGGACAGGGGATCAGCCCCAGCATTTT; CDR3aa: CASSLLSGTGDQPQHF
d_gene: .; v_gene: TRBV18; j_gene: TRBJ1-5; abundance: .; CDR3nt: TGTGCCAGCTCACCAAGCCAGGGTAGCAATCAGCCCCAGCATTTT; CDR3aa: CASSPSQGSNQPQHF
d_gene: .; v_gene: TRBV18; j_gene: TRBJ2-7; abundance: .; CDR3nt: TGTGCCAGCTCACCATTTGATCGGAGTCTGCAGTACGAGCAGTACTTC; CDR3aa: CASSPFDRSLQYEQYF
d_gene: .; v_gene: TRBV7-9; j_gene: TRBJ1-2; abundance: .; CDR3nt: TGTGCCAGCAGCGAAGGGGTTAACTATGGCTACACCTTC; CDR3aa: CASSEGVNYGYTF
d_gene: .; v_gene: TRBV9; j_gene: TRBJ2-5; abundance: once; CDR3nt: TGTGCCAGCAGCACCCCAGGGGATGAGACCCAGTACTTC; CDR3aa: CASSTPGDETQYF
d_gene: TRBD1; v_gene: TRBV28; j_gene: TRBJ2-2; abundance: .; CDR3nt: TGTGCCAGCAGGACCCCCACAGGGGAAAACACCGGGGAGCTGTTTTTT; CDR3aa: CASRTPTGENTGELFF
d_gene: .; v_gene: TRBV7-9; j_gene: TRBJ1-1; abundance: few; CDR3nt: TGTGCCAGCAGCTTATACACAGTAGACACTGAAGCTTTCTTT; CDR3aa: CASSLYTVDTEAFF
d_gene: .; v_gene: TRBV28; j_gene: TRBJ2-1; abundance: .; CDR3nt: TGTGCCAGCAGTTTACCCGTGTTGAATGAGCAGTTCTTC; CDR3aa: CASSLPVLNEQFF
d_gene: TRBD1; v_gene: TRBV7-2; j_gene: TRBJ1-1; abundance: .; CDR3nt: TGTGCCAGCAGCTGGAGGACAGGAATCTCGAACACTGAAGCTTTCTTT; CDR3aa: CASSWRTGISNTEAFF
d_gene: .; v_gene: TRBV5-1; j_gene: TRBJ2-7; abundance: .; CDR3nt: TGCGCCAGCAGCTTGGCAGGGTCCTACGAGCAGTACTTC; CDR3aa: CASSLAGSYEQYF
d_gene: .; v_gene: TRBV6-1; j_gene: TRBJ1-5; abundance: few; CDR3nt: TGTGCCAGCAGTGAAGGCAGAAATCAGCCCCAGCATTTT; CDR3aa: CASSEGRNQPQHF
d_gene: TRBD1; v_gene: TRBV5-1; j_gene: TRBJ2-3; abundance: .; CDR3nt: TGCGCCAGCAGCTTGACAGGGGGAAGCACAGATACGCAGTATTTT; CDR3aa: CASSLTGGSTDTQYF
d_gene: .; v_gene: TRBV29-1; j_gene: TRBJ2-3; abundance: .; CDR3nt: TGCAGCGTTGAAGTTGGGACTTACACAGATACGCAGTATTTT; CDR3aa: CSVEVGTYTDTQYF
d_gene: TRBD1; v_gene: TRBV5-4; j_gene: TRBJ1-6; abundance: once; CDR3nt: TGTGCCAGCAGCTTTGGACAGGGGAATTCACCCCTCCACTTT; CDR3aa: CASSFGQGNSPLHF
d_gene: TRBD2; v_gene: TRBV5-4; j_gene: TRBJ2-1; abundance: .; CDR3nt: TGTGCCAGCAGCAGAGCGGGGTTCCCTTACAATGAGCAGTTCTTC; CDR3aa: CASSRAGFPYNEQFF
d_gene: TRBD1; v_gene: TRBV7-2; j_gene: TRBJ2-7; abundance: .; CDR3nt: TGTGCCAGCAGCTCCGAGGCGACAGGGCTCAACTACGAGCAGTACTTC; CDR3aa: CASSSEATGLNYEQYF